Listed here are 23 T cell receptor beta chains from one sample, sequenced in a study of technical replicates of blood from a handful of donors. Profiling relied on immunoSEQ multiplex PCR, and the TCRdb table lists in-frame clones only, not all of them. Among roughly 69,000 clones listed, more than 85% were seen once. The sample comprised PBMCs. The receptor source for this set is a human donor in good health. Some clones in this sample may be carry-over from other donors' samples.

The V and J genes are TRBV7-8 and TRBJ2-3; 7 nucleotides line up with TRBD1. Germline V gene lookup returns CDR1 SGHVS and CDR2 FQNEAQ. V lost 1 base and J lost 4; bases outside the gene matches: 2. The CDR3 runs to 14 residues. In nucleotides, the CDR3 is TGTGCCAGCAGCTTAGGGCAGGGGGCAGATACGCAGTATTTT. Amino acids: CASSLGQGADTQYF.

This clone was seen at least ten times. The rearrangement links TRBV30 to TRBJ1-1; D remains unclear. V was pared by 3 bases and J by 6 bases, with 11 bases between. CDR1 is GTSNPN and CDR2 is SVGIG in the germline V gene (reference sequence). This CDR3 is built from 12 residues. The CDR3 DNA reads TGTGCCTGGAGGGTCGAGGGCCCTGAAGCTTTCTTT. It specifies CAWRVEGPEAFF.

CDR3 sequence reads: CASSLRQGREDEQYF. DNA for the CDR3: TGTGCCAGCAGCTTGAGACAGGGTAGGGAAGACGAGCAGTACTTC. The chain has TRBV7-9 and TRBJ2-7; 7 bases line up with TRBD1. CDR3 length: 15 amino acids. Germline trimming cut 3 bases from V and 5 bases from J; bases unmatched to any gene: 10. Germline loops: CDR1 SEHNR, CDR2 FQNEAQ (reference sequence). The full variable domain, completed using reference TRBV7-9 and TRBJ2-7, is DTGVSQNPRHKITKRGQNVTFRCDPISEHNRLYWYRQTLGQGPEFLTYFQNEAQLEKSRLLSDRFSAERPKGSFSTLEIQRTEQGDSAMYLCASSLRQGREDEQYFGPGTRLTVT.

The chain recombines TRBV15 with TRBJ1-2; the match to TRBD1 covers 8 bases. The CDR3 consists of 15 residues. The germline V gene encodes CDR1 LNHNV and CDR2 YYDKDF (reference sequence). Trimming cost V 5 bases and J 4 bases; bases outside gene matches: 9. The CDR3 loop is CATSASGGIVYGYTF. CDR3 nucleotides: TGTGCCACCAGCGCATCAGGGGGCATAGTCTATGGCTACACCTTC.

The genes are TRBV27 and TRBJ1-1; no clear D. V was trimmed by 3 bases and J by 0 bases, leaving 14 bases between them. This CDR3 is built from 16 residues. CDR1 and CDR2 from the germline V gene are MNHEY and SMNVEV (reference sequence). For the CDR3, the DNA is TGTGCCAGCAGTTTGAGGTTGAGGGAAATGAACACTGAAGCTTTCTTT. It encodes CASSLRLREMNTEAFF.

This clone was counted only a few times. The V call is TRBV7-9, the J call TRBJ2-5, with 9 bases fitting TRBD1. This CDR3 is 16 amino acids long. The V gene end was trimmed by 5 bases and the J gene end by 4 bases; junction bases not matched to a gene: 11. Germline CDR1 SEHNR, CDR2 FQNEAQ (reference sequence). Here the CDR3 reads CASSTAYRGRGETQYF. The CDR3 nucleotides read TGTGCCAGCAGCACAGCATACAGGGGGCGCGGAGAGACCCAGTACTTC.

This clone was seen a few times. V is TRBV7-3 and J is TRBJ1-1, with D perhaps TRBD1 (5 bases). In germline, CDR1 is SGHTA, CDR2 FQGTGA. V was trimmed by 2 bases and J by 1 base, leaving 11 bases between them. The length of the CDR3 is 15 residues. CDR3 region: CASSLLGDGNTEAFF. The CDR3 region has the DNA TGTGCCAGCAGCTTATTAGGGGATGGGAACACTGAAGCTTTCTTT.

This sequence joins TRBV6-5 and TRBJ2-5; D is perhaps TRBD1 (5 bases). The CDR3 extends over 13 amino acids. V shed 5 bases and J shed 7 bases, with 14 bases lying between them. CDR1 and CDR2 (germline): MNHEY, SVGAGI. CDR3: CASSQDSLGTQYF. The CDR3 DNA is TGTGCCAGCAGTCAAGACAGCCTGGGGACCCAGTACTTC.

This chain uses TRBV12-5 with TRBJ2-1; 9 nucleotides match TRBD1. Trimming removed 5 bases from V and 7 bases from J; junction bases left unmatched: 15. CDR1 is LGHNT and CDR2 is FRNRAP in the germline V gene. The CDR3 sequence is 17 residues long. The CDR3 loop reads CASGLGRRTGERNEQFF. The DNA of the CDR3 is TGTGCTAGTGGTCTTGGTCGTCGGACAGGGGAGAGGAATGAGCAGTTCTTC.

CDR3 bases: TGTGCCAGCACCCCGCGGGGGCCGACTTCCACCGGGGAGCTGTTTTTT. Protein product: CASTPRGPTSTGELFF. The chain links TRBV7-2 to TRBJ2-2, with D perhaps TRBD2 (7 bases). The CDR3 covers 16 residues. CDR1 is SGHTA, CDR2 FQGNSA, per germline. V was trimmed by 7 bases and J by 4 bases, leaving 19 bases between them. The variable domain in full, with the rest retrieved from reference TRBV7-2 and TRBJ2-2, is GAGVSQSPSNKVTEKGKDVELRCDPISGHTALYWYRQSLGQGLEFLIYFQGNSAPDKSGLPSDRFSAERTGGSVSTLTIQRTQQEDSAVYLCASTPRGPTSTGELFFGEGSRLTVL.

J is TRBJ1-1 and V is TRBV6-5; D gene unclear. Trimming shortened V by 2 bases and J by 12 bases, and 10 bases separated the two germline ends. Germline CDR1 MNHEY, CDR2 SVGAGI. The CDR3 totals 11 residues. The CDR3 sequence is CASSYGTGTFF. The CDR3 DNA sequence: TGTGCCAGCAGTTACGGTACCGGGACTTTCTTT.

The chain couples TRBV6-1 to TRBJ2-3; TRBD1 is a possible D gene (6 bases). V dropped 6 bases and J dropped 8 bases, with 12 bases sitting between them. The CDR3 has 12 residues. The V gene's germline CDR1 is MNHNS and CDR2 SASEGT. CDR3 sequence: CASSGQPFTQYF. The CDR3 DNA follows: TGTGCCAGCAGCGGACAGCCATTTACGCAGTATTTT.

The CDR3 loop reads CASSGQGSGELFF. The CDR3 DNA is TGTGCCAGCAGTGGACAGGGTTCCGGGGAGCTGTTTTTT. This sequence joins TRBV27 and TRBJ2-2; TRBD1 agrees at 8 bases. Germline V gene lookup returns CDR1 MNHEY and CDR2 SMNVEV (reference sequence). This CDR3 is 13 amino acids long. Losses at the gene ends were 5 bases for V and 6 bases for J; bases not matched to a gene: 2.

The V and J genes are TRBV7-9 and TRBJ1-1; D is ambiguous. Trimming pared 4 bases from V and 5 bases from J, leaving 17 bases between. CDR3 length equals 15 residues. Germline V gene sequence: CDR1 SEHNR, CDR2 FQNEAQ (reference sequence). The CDR3 sequence is CASSSTSDLGTEAFF. As DNA, the CDR3 is TGTGCCAGCAGCTCTACCTCAGACCTCGGGACTGAAGCTTTCTTT.

This chain links TRBV18 with TRBJ1-6; D is uncertain. The CDR3 sequence is 17 residues long. Germline CDR1 and CDR2: KGHSH and LQKENI. Trimming removed 0 bases at V and 0 bases at J, with 9 bases between. The CDR3 spells CASSPPYRSSYNSPLHF. In DNA, the CDR3 is TGTGCCAGCTCACCACCGTATAGGAGCTCCTATAATTCACCCCTCCACTTT. Looking up the rest from reference TRBV18 and TRBJ1-6 gives the full variable domain: NAGVMQNPRHLVRRRGQEARLRCSPMKGHSHVYWYRQLPEEGLKFMVYLQKENIIDESGMPKERFSAEFPKEGPSILRIQQVVRGDSAAYFCASSPPYRSSYNSPLHFGNGTRLTVT.

CDR3 DNA sequence: TGTGCCAGCAGCCTCGGAACAGCCCTCGACAATGAGCAGTTCTTC. Protein: CASSLGTALDNEQFF. J is TRBJ2-1 and V is TRBV7-7, with unresolved D. V was shortened by 5 bases and J by 5 bases, with 16 bases between the two germline ends. The germline V gene has CDR1 SSHAT and CDR2 FNYEAQ (reference sequence). This CDR3 spans 15 amino acids.

The genes are TRBV29-1 and TRBJ2-1; 9 bases match TRBD1. CDR1 SQVTM and CDR2 ANQGSEA come from the germline V gene. This CDR3 is 13 amino acids long. V was clipped by 8 bases and J by 4 bases; unmatched bases: 6. For the CDR3, the DNA is TGCAGCATCGGGGGACAGGGTTACAATGAGCAGTTCTTC. Translating it yields CSIGGQGYNEQFF.

As to this clone: One end of the junction varies from germline; a read error may be responsible. J is TRBJ2-1 and V is TRBV14; TRBD1 is a possible D gene (6 bases). This CDR3 comprises 16 residues. Germline assignment: CDR1 SGHDN and CDR2 FVKESK. The CDR3 region is CASSQEGDTTYNEQFF. As DNA, the CDR3 is TGTGCCAGTAGCCAAGAAGGGGACACAACATACAATGAGCAGTTCTTC.

In its sample, this clone was seen once. V and J are TRBV7-9 and TRBJ2-2, with D possibly matching TRBD1 (6 bases). In germline, CDR1 is SEHNR, CDR2 FQNEAQ (reference sequence). V was clipped by 3 bases and J by 4 bases, with 15 bases between them. The CDR3 extends over 16 amino acids. This CDR3 reads CASSFRRGMPTGELFF. The DNA for the CDR3 is TGTGCCAGCAGCTTCCGAAGGGGGATGCCCACCGGGGAGCTGTTTTTT.

The DNA for the CDR3 is TGCGCCAGCAGTCAATTCCTAGGACTGCCGCCCTTCGAGCAGTACTTC. Residues: CASSQFLGLPPFEQYF. This chain links TRBV23-1 with TRBJ2-7; TRBD2 is a possible D gene (5 bases). TRBV23-1 qualifies as an ORF whose function is uncertain. Between the trimmed V and J ends, which lost 1 base and 6 bases, there was a span of 19 bases. The CDR3 loop spans 16 amino acids.

The rearrangement joins TRBV5-1 to TRBJ1-2, with D tentatively TRBD1 (5 bases). Germline assignment: CDR1 SGHRS and CDR2 YFSETQ. Trimming removed 4 bases at V and 5 bases at J, with 12 bases between. The CDR3 loop spans 13 amino acids. The DNA of the CDR3 is TGCGCCAGCAGCCCCGGGGGGGGGTATGGCTACACCTTC. Residues: CASSPGGGYGYTF.

J is TRBJ2-3 and V is TRBV30; TRBD2 agrees at 10 bases. Germline trimming cut 1 base from V and 5 bases from J; bases unmatched to any gene: 9. Germline CDR1 reads GTSNPN; CDR2 reads SVGIG (reference sequence). CDR3 size: 16 residues. The CDR3 nucleotides read TGTGCCTGGAGTGATCAAGCGGGAGGGCCAGGAGATACGCAGTATTTT. Protein sequence: CAWSDQAGGPGDTQYF. The entire variable domain, with the rest obtained from reference TRBV30 and TRBJ2-3, is as follows: SQTIHQWPATLVQPVGSPLSLECTVEGTSNPNLYWYRQAAGRGLQLLFYSVGIGQISSEVPQNLSASRPQDRQFILSSKKLLLSDSGFYLCAWSDQAGGPGDTQYFGPGTRLTVL.

The J gene is TRBJ2-3, the V gene TRBV11-2; D is possibly TRBD1 (6 bases). Trimming stripped 2 bases from V and 6 bases from J, with 12 bases between. The CDR3 contains 14 residues. Germline CDR1 and CDR2: SGHAT and FQNNGV. The CDR3 nucleotides read TGTGCCAGCAGCTTACAGGGGTCCTTTGATACGCAGTATTTT. This sequence encodes CASSLQGSFDTQYF.